This paragraph reports one TCR beta chain. The library targeted TCRbeta and was prepared with unique molecular identifiers. TCRdb re-derived calls from the PCR reads in MiXCR, one entry per CDR3 protein. The sample lists roughly 300,000 distinct CDR3 sequences, 9.9% occurring once. In germline, CDR1 is DFQATT, CDR2 SNEGSKA (reference sequence). The CDR3 sequence is 16 residues long. J was trimmed by 3 bases and V by 1 base; bases with no gene match: 5. This entry comes from a study of T-cell reconstitution after alpha-beta-depleted transplantation in children. The sequencing here drew on PBMCs from the stem cell graft donor, taken from the stem cell graft. The chain couples TRBV20-1 to TRBJ2-1, with 11 bases matching TRBD2. The clonotype was recovered from a human donor who donated a stem cell graft to a child with SCID. In nucleotides, the CDR3 is TGCAGTGCTAGAGTCCTAGCGGGGGGCCACTACAATGAGCAGTTCTTC. Its translation is CSARVLAGGHYNEQFF.